This TCR beta chain is from a study of blood T cell repertoires in COVID-19. Looking at the study overall: Specimens from acute and convalescent COVID-19 originated in the United States, Italy and Spain.

Per the study methods: Estimated nucleated cell counts came from reference gene primer amplification. Repertoires were generated with immunoSEQ multiplex PCR, while TCRdb's copy carries only in-frame clones and drops some. That table furnishes V, J and clone size, whereas the DNA furnished D and trimming. The table records about 150,000 clones, around 85% of them present only once. In germline, CDR1 is MNHEY, CDR2 SMNVEV (reference sequence). There are 13 residues in the CDR3. V was clipped by 3 bases and J by 4 bases, with 9 bases between them. The clonotype comes from an older woman with acute or convalescent COVID-19. The chain couples TRBV27 to TRBJ2-5; D gene ambiguous. The sample comprised peripheral blood. The CDR3 region has the DNA TGTGCCAGCAGTTTTTCTAGACTAGAGACCCAGTACTTC. This codes for CASSFSRLETQYF.